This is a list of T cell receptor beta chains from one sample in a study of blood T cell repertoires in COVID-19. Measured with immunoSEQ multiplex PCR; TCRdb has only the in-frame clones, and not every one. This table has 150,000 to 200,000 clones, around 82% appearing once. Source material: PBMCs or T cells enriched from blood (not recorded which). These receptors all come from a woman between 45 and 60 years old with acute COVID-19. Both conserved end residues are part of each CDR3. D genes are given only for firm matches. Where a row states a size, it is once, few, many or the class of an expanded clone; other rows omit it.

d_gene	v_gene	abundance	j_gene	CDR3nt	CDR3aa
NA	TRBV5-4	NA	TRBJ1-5	TGTGCCAGCAGCTTGGAAGGGGCCCTTGAGCCCCAGCATTTT	CASSLEGALEPQHF
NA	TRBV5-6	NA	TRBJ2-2	TGTGCCAGCAGCTTTTCAAACGGGGAGCTGTTTTTT	CASSFSNGELFF
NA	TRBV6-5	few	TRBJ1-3	TGTGCCACCTACACCCGGCGAGGCATATATTTT	CATYTRRGIYF
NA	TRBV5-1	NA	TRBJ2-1	TGCGCCAGCAGATCGACAGTTAGCTCCTACAATGAGCAGTTCTTC	CASRSTVSSYNEQFF
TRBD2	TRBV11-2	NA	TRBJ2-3	TGTGCCAGCAGCTTCTGGACAGCGGGGGGTACAGATACGCAGTATTTT	CASSFWTAGGTDTQYF
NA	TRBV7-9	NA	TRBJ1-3	TGTGCCAGCAGCACAGACTCTGGAAACACCATATATTTT	CASSTDSGNTIYF
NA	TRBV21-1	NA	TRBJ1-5	TGTGCCAGCAGCAAAGCACCGGGTCCGCACAATCAGCCCCAGCATTTT	CASSKAPGPHNQPQHF
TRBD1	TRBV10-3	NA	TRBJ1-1	TGTGCCATCAGCAGACAGGGGAACACTGAAGCTTTCTTT	CAISRQGNTEAFF
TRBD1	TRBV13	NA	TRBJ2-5	TGTGCCAGCAGCTTATATACAGGGGTGGGGAAAGAGACCCAGTACTTC	CASSLYTGVGKETQYF
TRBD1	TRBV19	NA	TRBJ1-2	TGTGCCAGTAGTCTATCGAGACAGGGCCATGGCTACACCTTC	CASSLSRQGHGYTF
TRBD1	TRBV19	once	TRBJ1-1	TGTGCCAGTAGTATGACCAGGGGGTCGGGTGAAGCTTTCTTT	CASSMTRGSGEAFF
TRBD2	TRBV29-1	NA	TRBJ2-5	TGCAGCGTGGAGGGTAGCGGGGAGACCCAGTACTTC	CSVEGSGETQYF
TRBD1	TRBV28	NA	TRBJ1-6	TGTGCCAGCAGTTCCCCGGGACAGGCATATAATTCACCCCTCCACTTT	CASSSPGQAYNSPLHF
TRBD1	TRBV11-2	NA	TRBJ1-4	TGTGCCAGCAGCCAGGGACAGGGGATTGAAAAACTGTTTTTT	CASSQGQGIEKLFF
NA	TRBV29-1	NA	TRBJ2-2	TGCAGCGTTGGGGACTTGGGGCGCAACACCGGGGAGCTGTTTTTT	CSVGDLGRNTGELFF
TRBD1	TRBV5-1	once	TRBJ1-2	TGCGCCAGCAGCTTGGGAGGACAGGGGGCTGGCTATGGCTACACCTTC	CASSLGGQGAGYGYTF
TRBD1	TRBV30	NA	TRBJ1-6	TGTGCCTGGAGAGGGACCCGAGGGGACAGCTCACCCCTCCACTTT	CAWRGTRGDSSPLHF
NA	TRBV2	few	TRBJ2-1	TGTGCCAGCAGTGATGGTTGGGGGGGCACGAGTAGCAATGAGCAGTTCTTC	CASSDGWGGTSSNEQFF
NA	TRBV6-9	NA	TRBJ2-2	TGTGCCAGCAGCCTAAGATCCGGGAGCTACACCGGGGAGCTGTTTTTT	CASSLRSGSYTGELFF
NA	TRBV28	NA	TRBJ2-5	TGTGCCAGCAGTTTGCCCCCCCAGGGGACCCAGTACTTC	CASSLPPQGTQYF
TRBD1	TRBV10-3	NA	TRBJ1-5	TGTGCCACCAGTGATTCGGGACAGGGCGGGCAGCCCCAGCATTTT	CATSDSGQGGQPQHF
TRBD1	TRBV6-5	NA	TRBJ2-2	TGTGCCAGCAGCTCTGGGACAGTCACCGGGGAGCTGTTTTTT	CASSSGTVTGELFF
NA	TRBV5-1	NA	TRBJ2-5	TGCGCCAGCAGCTTGCGAGCAGGGATGGGGGAGACCCAGTACTTC	CASSLRAGMGETQYF
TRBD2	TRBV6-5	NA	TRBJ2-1	TGTGCCAGCGGGGCGGGGGGCTCCTACAATGAGCAGTTCTTC	CASGAGGSYNEQFF
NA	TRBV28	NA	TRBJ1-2	TGTGCCAGCAGTTTATTCCTACAGGGTAGAGGCTATGGCTACACCTTC	CASSLFLQGRGYGYTF
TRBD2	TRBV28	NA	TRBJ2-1	TGTGCCAGCAGTTTAATCCCAGAGCGGGGGGGCCGCAATGAGCAGTTCTTC	CASSLIPERGGRNEQFF
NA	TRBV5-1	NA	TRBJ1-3	TGCGCCAGCAGCTCACAGGGAAGGGACACCATATATTTT	CASSSQGRDTIYF
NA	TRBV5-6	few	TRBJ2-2	TGTGCCAGCAGCTCCCAGAACACCGGGGAGCTGTTTTTT	CASSSQNTGELFF
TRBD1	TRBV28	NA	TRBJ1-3	TGTGCCAGCAATGACCCGACAGGGACAGGAAACACCATATATTTT	CASNDPTGTGNTIYF
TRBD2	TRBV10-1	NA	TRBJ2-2	TGCGCCAGCAGCGGGGGGGCCCGTGGGTCCGGGGAGCTGTTTTTT	CASSGGARGSGELFF
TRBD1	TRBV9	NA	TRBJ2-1	TGTGCCAGCAGCGTAGGAGGGGACAGATACAATGAGCAGTTCTTC	CASSVGGDRYNEQFF
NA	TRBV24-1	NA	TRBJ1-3	TGTGCCACCAGTGACGGGGGTTCTGGAAACACCATATATTTT	CATSDGGSGNTIYF
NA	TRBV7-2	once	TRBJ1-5	TGTGCCAGCAGCTTACACAGTAATAGCAATCAGCCCCAGCATTTT	CASSLHSNSNQPQHF
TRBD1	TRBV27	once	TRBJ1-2	TGTGCCAGCAGTTTATCGACCAGGGGGTATTATGGCTACACCTTC	CASSLSTRGYYGYTF
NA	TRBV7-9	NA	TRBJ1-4	TGTGCCAGCCGGGCAGGGGTGGATGAAAAACTGTTTTTT	CASRAGVDEKLFF
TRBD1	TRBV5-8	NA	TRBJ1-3	TGTGCCAGCAGCTCTGCTGACAGGGTTGGAAACACCATATATTTT	CASSSADRVGNTIYF
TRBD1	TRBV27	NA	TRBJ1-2	TGTGCCAGCAGTTTTGAGGGGGCCTCTAACTATGGCTACACCTTC	CASSFEGASNYGYTF
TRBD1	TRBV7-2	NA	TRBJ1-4	TGTGCCAGCAGCTTGGGGACAGGGATAAATGAAAAACTGTTTTTT	CASSLGTGINEKLFF
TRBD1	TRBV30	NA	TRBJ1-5	TGTGCCTGGAGACGACAGGGTTTCAATCAGCCCCAGCATTTT	CAWRRQGFNQPQHF
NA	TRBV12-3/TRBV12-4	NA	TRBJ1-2	TGTGCCAGCAGTTCCGACTTCGGTGGCTACACCTTC	CASSSDFGGYTF